This T cell receptor (beta chain) was documented in a study of cytomegalovirus exposure and HLA in healthy donors. Study at large: Around 80 million unique TCRs from HLA-typed donors were held in an early data release.

Researchers ran the PCR with 60 Vbeta and 13 Jbeta primers. Only in-frame clones appear in the TCRdb table, and some are missing; sequencing was by immunoSEQ multiplex PCR. The data contain some 150,000 clones, 82% of them singletons. Per germline, CDR1 SEHNR and CDR2 FQNEAQ (reference sequence). Unmatched junction bases numbered 3, after V lost 5 bases and J lost 5 bases. The CDR3 has 13 residues. About this clone: What it binds is unknown.

Each of the donors was a healthy bone marrow donor. Donors sampled were nominally healthy, though unrecorded immune exposures were likely. The study's findings and limits: It was reported in a later analysis that an Asian-associated ancestry cluster showed fewer N-insertions than the 666-donor mean.

The sample consisted of PBMCs. The clonotype was recovered from a woman aged 50 to 60 in good health and CMV-seropositive. This chain connects TRBV7-9 to TRBJ1-1; 9 bases map to TRBD1. In DNA, the CDR3 is TGTGCCAGCAGCGAACAGGGGGCGACTGAAGCTTTCTTT. Amino acid sequence: CASSEQGATEAFF.